This passage covers 30 T cell receptor beta chains from one sample sequenced in a study of OX40 agonist ivuxolimab in advanced cancers. Libraries were prepared by immunoSEQ multiplex PCR; TCRdb keeps only in-frame clonotypes and omits some of them. The table lists 95,000 to 150,000 clones, roughly nine tenths of them singletons. The source material was CD4+ or CD8+ T cells sorted from blood, sampled in a trial of the OX40 agonist ivuxolimab. The source of these receptors is an adult with an advanced solid tumor such as melanoma, head and neck, liver or kidney cancer.

The chain uses TRBV25-1 and TRBJ2-7; D is perhaps TRBD1 (6 bases). Trimming removed 3 bases from V and 0 bases from J, with 12 bases in between. CDR3 length equals 15 residues. Germline CDR1 reads MGHDK; CDR2 reads SYGVNS. The CDR3 protein is CASSEAGAYSYEQYF. DNA for the CDR3: TGTGCCAGCAGTGAGGCAGGGGCGTACTCCTACGAGCAGTACTTC.

V usage is TRBV11-2 and J usage is TRBJ2-3; D could derive from TRBD1 or TRBD2 (5 bases each). The V gene's germline CDR1 is SGHAT and CDR2 FQNNGV. Trimming shortened V by 2 bases and J by 3 bases, and 9 bases separated the two germline ends. This CDR3 has 14 amino acids. The CDR3, as DNA: TGTGCCAGCAGCTTACTGGGGACGACAGATACGCAGTATTTT. Translating gives CASSLLGTTDTQYF.

The rearrangement joins TRBV7-3 to TRBJ2-1; D is ambiguous. CDR1 and CDR2 (germline): SGHTA, FQGTGA. The CDR3 sequence is 11 residues long. V was shortened by 9 bases and J by 6 bases, with 9 bases between the two germline ends. The CDR3 DNA reads as TGTGCCAGTTCGACGGGCAATGAGCAGTTCTTC. It yields the protein CASSTGNEQFF.

The chain links TRBV5-1 to TRBJ1-2, with 11 nucleotides matching TRBD1. The CDR3 totals 17 residues. V shed 3 bases, J shed 0 bases, and the junction held 7 bases outside the gene matches. Germline loops: CDR1 SGHRS, CDR2 YFSETQ. The CDR3, as DNA: TGCGCCAGCAGCTCGGACAGGGGGCATGGGGCTAACTATGGCTACACCTTC. Its protein is CASSSDRGHGANYGYTF. Using reference TRBV5-1 and TRBJ1-2 for the parts outside the CDR3, the full variable domain is KAGVTQTPRYLIKTRGQQVTLSCSPISGHRSVSWYQQTPGQGLQFLFEYFSETQRNKGNFPGRFSGRQFSNSRSEMNVSTLELGDSALYLCASSSDRGHGANYGYTFGSGTRLTVV.

The rearrangement joins TRBV7-2 to TRBJ2-7; TRBD1 matches at 7 bases. V lost 6 bases and J lost 2; bases outside the gene matches: 7. Germline V lookup: CDR1 SGHTA, CDR2 FQGNSA. The CDR3 sequence is 14 residues long. CDR3: CASSGVQGAYEQYF. The CDR3 DNA reads TGTGCCAGCAGTGGGGTCCAGGGGGCCTACGAGCAGTACTTC.

The genes are TRBV7-9 and TRBJ2-2; D uncertain. Germline V gene lookup returns CDR1 SEHNR and CDR2 FQNEAQ (reference sequence). CDR3 size: 15 residues. The V gene lost 6 bases and the J gene lost 6 bases, with 17 bases spanning the gap. The CDR3 region has the DNA TGTGCCAGCAGTGGTCCTCCCAGTATAGCCGGGGAGCTGTTTTTT. Amino acids: CASSGPPSIAGELFF. The full variable domain, completed using reference TRBV7-9 and TRBJ2-2, is DTGVSQNPRHKITKRGQNVTFRCDPISEHNRLYWYRQTLGQGPEFLTYFQNEAQLEKSRLLSDRFSAERPKGSFSTLEIQRTEQGDSAMYLCASSGPPSIAGELFFGEGSRLTVL.

The chain carries TRBV9 and TRBJ1-2; 9 bases match TRBD1. Looked up from germline, CDR1 is SGDLS and CDR2 is YYNGEE. The CDR3 extends over 13 amino acids. V dropped 3 bases and J dropped 7; count of bases not matched to a gene: 4. The CDR3 loop is CASSEEQGAGYTF. Written as DNA, the CDR3 is TGTGCCAGCAGCGAGGAACAGGGGGCTGGCTACACCTTC.

The chain carries TRBV4-2 and TRBJ2-1; 8 nucleotides align to TRBD2. Germline lookup yields CDR1 LGHNA and CDR2 YNFKEQ. After removal of 1 base from V and 5 bases from J, the junction contained 10 bases not matched to a gene. This CDR3 contains 17 residues. This CDR3 is CASSQAPVAGGDNEQFF. CDR3 in DNA: TGTGCCAGCAGCCAAGCCCCTGTGGCGGGGGGAGACAATGAGCAGTTCTTC.

This clone has a single count. V usage is TRBV11-3 and J usage is TRBJ2-2; TRBD2 is a possible D gene (7 bases). CDR1 is SGHNT, CDR2 YENEEA, per germline. The CDR3 runs to 16 residues. Trimming removed 2 bases at V and 4 bases at J, with 14 bases between. In DNA form, the CDR3 reads TGTGCCAGCAGCTTACCCGGGGGGCGGGGCACCGGGGAGCTGTTTTTT. It specifies CASSLPGGRGTGELFF.

This chain uses TRBV6-6 with TRBJ1-1; D is unresolved. The CDR3 contains 14 residues. With 5 bases removed from V and 0 bases from J, the gap between germline ends came to 10 bases. Per the germline V gene, CDR1 is MNHNY and CDR2 is SVGAGI (reference sequence). In DNA form, the CDR3 reads TGTGCCAGCAGTGGTCCGGGTATGAACACTGAAGCTTTCTTT. Translated: CASSGPGMNTEAFF.

This chain uses TRBV4-1 with TRBJ2-7; 11 bases match TRBD1. Germline CDR1 is MGHRA and CDR2 is YSYEKL. J gave up 4 bases and V 3 bases, and 8 bases lay outside the gene matches. The CDR3 spans 16 residues. CDR3 region: CASSQVGGQGVYEQYF. The DNA of the CDR3 is TGCGCCAGCAGCCAGGTCGGGGGACAGGGGGTATACGAGCAGTACTTC.

The chain links TRBV28 to TRBJ1-4, with unresolved D. The germline V gene has CDR1 MDHEN and CDR2 SYDVKM. The CDR3 loop spans 13 amino acids. Trimming stripped 7 bases from V and 0 bases from J, with 6 bases between. CDR3 in amino acids: CASTVPTNEKLFF. The CDR3 coding sequence is TGTGCCAGCACGGTGCCAACTAATGAAAAACTGTTTTTT.

The genes are TRBV10-3 and TRBJ2-2; the D gene is possibly TRBD2 (5 bases). Germline CDR1 reads ENHRY; CDR2 reads SYGVKD. This CDR3 region has 14 residues. Trimming took 6 bases from V and 6 from J, leaving 14 bases between them. The CDR3: CAIRKDLGAGELFF. The CDR3 DNA reads TGTGCCATCAGGAAGGATCTCGGGGCCGGGGAGCTGTTTTTT.

There are a few counts of this clone. V usage is TRBV11-2 and J usage is TRBJ2-5; D gene ambiguous. The CDR3 length is 13 residues. Germline V gene data show CDR1 as SGHAT and CDR2 as FQNNGV. V was trimmed by 3 bases and J by 4 bases, leaving 9 bases between them. The CDR3 DNA sequence: TGTGCCAGCAGCTTGTCCCAGTTAGAGACCCAGTACTTC. This sequence encodes CASSLSQLETQYF.

The CDR3 DNA reads as TGTGCCAGCAGCTTAGCGTTCAGGACAGATACGCAGTATTTT. Protein product: CASSLAFRTDTQYF. The V call is TRBV7-6, the J call TRBJ2-3; D call uncertain. The CDR3 sequence is 14 residues long. With 0 bases removed from V and 3 bases from J, the gap between germline ends came to 7 bases. CDR1 SGHVS and CDR2 FNYEAQ come from the germline V gene.

The chain recombines TRBV11-2 with TRBJ2-7; 8 bases fit TRBD2. Germline-derived CDR1 and CDR2 are SGHAT and FQNNGV. V trimming: 1 base; J trimming: 7 bases; junction bases outside the gene matches: 9. This CDR3 comprises 15 residues. The CDR3 sequence: CASSLGARIAGEQYF. CDR3 in DNA: TGTGCCAGCAGCTTAGGGGCTCGGATAGCGGGGGAGCAGTACTTC.

The chain has TRBV7-3 and TRBJ2-6; D remains ambiguous. The V gene lost 10 bases and the J gene lost 1 base, with 8 bases spanning the gap. The CDR3 has 13 residues. Germline V gene lookup returns CDR1 SGHTA and CDR2 FQGTGA. Here the CDR3 DNA reads TGTGCCATCCGCCCTTCTGGGGCCAACGTCCTGACTTTC. This translates into CAIRPSGANVLTF. Based on the CDR3 plus reference TRBV7-3 and TRBJ2-6, the full variable domain is GAGVSQTPSNKVTEKGKYVELRCDPISGHTALYWYRQSLGQGPEFLIYFQGTGAADDSGLPNDRFFAVRPEGSVSTLKIQRTERGDSAVYLCAIRPSGANVLTFGAGSRLTVL.

This clone was picked up one time. The rearrangement joins TRBV7-2 to TRBJ2-5, with 11 positions matching TRBD1. V lost 4 bases and J lost 4; bases outside the gene matches: 5. The CDR3 has 15 amino acids. Germline CDR1 and CDR2: SGHTA and FQGNSA. In nucleotides, the CDR3 is TGTGCCAGCAGCTCCGGACAGGGGGCATCAGAGACCCAGTACTTC. Its translation: CASSSGQGASETQYF.

The rearrangement uses TRBV10-3 and TRBJ2-3; no clear D gene. Germline V gene sequence: CDR1 ENHRY, CDR2 SYGVKD. The CDR3 consists of 13 residues. Trimming took off 7 bases at V and 2 bases at J, with 10 bases between the two ends. This chain's CDR3 is CAIKRDFTDTQYF. CDR3 bases: TGTGCCATCAAAAGGGATTTCACAGATACGCAGTATTTT.

V usage is TRBV28 and J usage is TRBJ2-5; D is possibly TRBD2 (6 bases). Germline CDR1 is MDHEN and CDR2 is SYDVKM. This CDR3 region has 14 residues. V was clipped by 4 bases and J by 4 bases, with 13 bases between them. CDR3 DNA: TGTGCCAGCAGTTCGGCAGGGCGGGGAGAGACCCAGTACTTC. This encodes CASSSAGRGETQYF.

This chain uses TRBV6-5 with TRBJ1-6; D unclear. Germline CDR1 is MNHEY and CDR2 is SVGAGI. Trimming removed 6 bases at V and 1 base at J, with 10 bases between. The CDR3 has 15 residues. For the CDR3, the DNA is TGTGCCAGCAGCTCAGAGTTTTCCTATAATTCACCCCTCCACTTT. Translation: CASSSEFSYNSPLHF.

J is TRBJ2-5 and V is TRBV7-6, with no clear D. Deletions cut 3 bases from V and 3 bases from J, with 8 bases between. This CDR3 is built from 13 residues. Germline CDR1 SGHVS, CDR2 FNYEAQ. CDR3: CASSFAEKETQYF. CDR3 nucleotides: TGTGCCAGCAGCTTCGCAGAGAAAGAGACCCAGTACTTC.

V usage is TRBV29-1 and J usage is TRBJ1-5, with TRBD1 identical over 8 bases. The ends lost 6 bases at V and 4 bases at J; junction bases unmatched: 8. Germline V gene data show CDR1 as SQVTM and CDR2 as ANQGSEA. CDR3 length: 14 residues. The CDR3 DNA follows: TGCAGCGTGGGGGGGACAGGACCTAATCAGCCCCAGCATTTT. Translated: CSVGGTGPNQPQHF.

V gene TRBV9 combines with J gene TRBJ2-5; 7 positions agree with TRBD2. Trimming took 0 bases from V and 2 from J; bases not matched to a gene: 7. The CDR3 length is 16 residues. Germline V gives CDR1 SGDLS, CDR2 YYNGEE. DNA for the CDR3: TGTGCCAGCAGCGTAGGGGTCGGGGGGAGGCAAGAGACCCAGTACTTC. Encoded protein: CASSVGVGGRQETQYF.

The rearrangement links TRBV28 to TRBJ1-6; D not certain. The germline V gene has CDR1 MDHEN and CDR2 SYDVKM. CDR3 size: 14 residues. V shed 7 bases and J shed 2 bases, with 9 bases lying between them. The DNA of the CDR3 is TGTGCCAGCACCCAAAACCCCTATAATTCACCCCTCCACTTT. Amino acid sequence: CASTQNPYNSPLHF. Full variable domain (rest looked up from reference TRBV28 and TRBJ1-6): DVKVTQSSRYLVKRTGEKVFLECVQDMDHENMFWYRQDPGLGLRLIYFSYDVKMKEKGDIPEGYSVSREKKERFSLILESASTNQTSMYLCASTQNPYNSPLHFGNGTRLTVT.

The genes are TRBV6-1 and TRBJ2-7; D is uncertain. Between the trimmed V and J ends, which lost 6 bases and 7 bases, there was a span of 7 bases. The germline gives CDR1 MNHNS, CDR2 SASEGT. CDR3 length equals 10 residues. CDR3 DNA: TGTGCCAGCAGCCCCTGGGAGCAGTACTTC. This gives the protein CASSPWEQYF.

This clone was detected only once. V gene TRBV5-1 combines with J gene TRBJ1-4, with D maybe TRBD1 (5 bases). Germline CDR1 and CDR2: SGHRS and YFSETQ. The CDR3 totals 15 residues. V was pared by 0 bases and J by 4 bases, with 10 bases between. In nucleotides, the CDR3 is TGCGCCAGCAGCTTGGATCCAGGGCGTAATGAAAAACTGTTTTTT. Protein product: CASSLDPGRNEKLFF.

This clone was counted once. V usage is TRBV5-5 and J usage is TRBJ2-6; TRBD1 matches at 7 bases. CDR3 length: 18 amino acids. V lost 2 bases to trimming and J lost 0 bases; unmatched junction nucleotides: 8. Germline loops: CDR1 SGHKS, CDR2 YYEKEE (reference sequence). The CDR3 sequence: CASSFRTGSASGANVLTF. The CDR3 DNA reads as TGTGCCAGCAGCTTTCGGACAGGATCTGCCTCTGGGGCCAACGTCCTGACTTTC.

The CDR3 DNA reads as TGTGCCCGCCACCCTTCCGGGGAGCTGTTTTTT. Protein sequence: CARHPSGELFF. J is TRBJ2-2 and V is TRBV6-5; D uncertain. This CDR3 contains 11 residues. Germline CDR1 is MNHEY and CDR2 is SVGAGI. Trimming removed 11 bases from V and 6 bases from J, with 10 bases in between.

V usage is TRBV18 and J usage is TRBJ1-1, with TRBD1 identical over 8 bases. The CDR3 length is 17 residues. Trimming removed 1 base from V and 3 bases from J; junction bases left unmatched: 10. Germline V lookup: CDR1 KGHSH, CDR2 LQKENI. CDR3 protein: CASSPRSAGGRDTEAFF. In DNA, the CDR3 is TGTGCCAGCTCACCACGATCCGCAGGGGGCAGAGACACTGAAGCTTTCTTT.